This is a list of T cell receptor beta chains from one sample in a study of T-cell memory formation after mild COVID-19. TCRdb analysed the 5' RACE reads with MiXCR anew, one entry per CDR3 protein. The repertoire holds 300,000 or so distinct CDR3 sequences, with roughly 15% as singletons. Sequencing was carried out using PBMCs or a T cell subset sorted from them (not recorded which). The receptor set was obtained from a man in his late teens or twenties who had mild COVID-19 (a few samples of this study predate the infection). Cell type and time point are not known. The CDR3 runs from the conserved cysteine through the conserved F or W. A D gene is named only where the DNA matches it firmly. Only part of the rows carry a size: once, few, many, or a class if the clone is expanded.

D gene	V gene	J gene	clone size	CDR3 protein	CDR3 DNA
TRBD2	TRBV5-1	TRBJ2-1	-	CASSIQPGLARSSYNEQFF	TGCGCCAGCAGCATCCAACCGGGACTAGCGAGGAGCTCCTACAATGAGCAGTTCTTC
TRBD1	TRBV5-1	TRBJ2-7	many	CASETGTGGDEQYF	TGCGCCAGCGAAACCGGGACAGGGGGCGACGAGCAGTACTTC
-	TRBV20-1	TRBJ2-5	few	CSAPRTVGEETQYF	TGCAGTGCCCCGCGGACAGTGGGGGAAGAGACCCAGTACTTC
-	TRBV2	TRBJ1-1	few	CASSDIQGGEAFF	TGTGCCAGCAGTGATATTCAGGGTGGTGAAGCTTTCTTT
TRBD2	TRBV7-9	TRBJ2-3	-	CASSSGTSGTDTQYF	TGTGCCAGCAGCTCCGGGACTAGCGGCACAGATACGCAGTATTTT
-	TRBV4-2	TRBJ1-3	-	CASSARYSGNTIYF	TGTGCCAGCAGCGCTAGGTACTCTGGAAACACCATATATTTT
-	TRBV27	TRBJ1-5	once	CASSTNRVNQPQHF	TGTGCCAGCAGCACCAACAGGGTCAATCAGCCCCAGCATTTT
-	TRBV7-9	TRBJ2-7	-	CASSRTAGTYEQYF	TGTGCCAGCAGCAGGACGGCCGGGACCTACGAGCAGTACTTC
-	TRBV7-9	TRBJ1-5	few	CASSLGRVSSNQPQHF	TGTGCCAGCAGCTTAGGACGGGTATCTAGCAATCAGCCCCAGCATTTT
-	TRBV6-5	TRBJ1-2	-	CASSYSIDDGYTF	TGTGCCAGCAGTTACTCGATTGACGATGGCTACACCTTC
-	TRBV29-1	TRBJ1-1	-	CSVPRTESANTEAFF	TGCAGCGTTCCCAGGACGGAGAGTGCGAACACTGAAGCTTTCTTT
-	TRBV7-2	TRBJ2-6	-	CASSLVAWGANVLTF	TGTGCCAGCAGCTTAGTCGCTTGGGGGGCCAACGTCCTGACTTTC
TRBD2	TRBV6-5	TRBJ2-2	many	CASSYSRARGGPNTGELFF	TGTGCCAGCAGTTACTCGAGGGCTCGCGGGGGGCCGAACACCGGGGAGCTGTTTTTT
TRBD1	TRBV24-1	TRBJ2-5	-	CATSDLRTGETQYF	TGTGCCACCAGTGATTTGCGGACAGGGGAGACCCAGTACTTC
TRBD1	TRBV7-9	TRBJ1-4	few	CASSFLTGGREKLFF	TGTGCCAGCAGCTTCTTGACAGGGGGCCGGGAAAAACTGTTTTTT
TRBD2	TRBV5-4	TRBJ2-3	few	CASSSRLAGSPDTQYF	TGTGCCAGCAGCTCCCGACTAGCGGGGTCCCCCGATACGCAGTATTTT
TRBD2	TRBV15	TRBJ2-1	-	CATSREWRGLDEQFF	TGTGCCACCAGCAGAGAGTGGCGGGGGTTGGATGAGCAGTTCTTC
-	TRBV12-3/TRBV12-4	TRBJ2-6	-	CATGGTGANVLTF	TGTGCTACTGGGGGCACTGGGGCCAACGTCCTGACTTTC
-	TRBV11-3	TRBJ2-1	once	CASSLDWADEQFF	TGTGCCAGCAGCTTAGATTGGGCGGATGAGCAGTTCTTC
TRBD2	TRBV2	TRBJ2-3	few	CASSGLAGFDTQYF	TGTGCCAGCAGTGGGCTAGCGGGGTTCGATACGCAGTATTTT
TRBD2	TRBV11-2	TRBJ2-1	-	CASSFLLADSNEQFF	TGTGCCAGCAGCTTCCTACTAGCGGACAGCAATGAGCAGTTCTTC